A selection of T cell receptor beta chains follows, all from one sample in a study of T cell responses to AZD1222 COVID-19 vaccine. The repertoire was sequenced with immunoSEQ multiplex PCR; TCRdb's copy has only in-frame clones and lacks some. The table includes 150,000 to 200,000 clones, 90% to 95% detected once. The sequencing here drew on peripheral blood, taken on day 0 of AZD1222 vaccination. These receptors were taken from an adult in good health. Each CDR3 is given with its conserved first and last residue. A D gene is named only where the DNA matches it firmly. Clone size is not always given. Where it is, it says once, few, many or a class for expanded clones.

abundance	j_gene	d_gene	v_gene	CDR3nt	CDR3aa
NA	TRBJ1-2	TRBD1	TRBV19	TGTGCCAGTAGTTCGGGACAGGGGGTATTCAACTATGGCTACACCTTC	CASSSGQGVFNYGYTF
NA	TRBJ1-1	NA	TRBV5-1	TGCGCCAGCAGCTTGGGGGGTACAGGACGGAACACTGAAGCTTTCTTT	CASSLGGTGRNTEAFF
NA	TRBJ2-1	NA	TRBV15	TGTGCCACCAGCAGCAGTGGCAATGAGCAGTTCTTC	CATSSSGNEQFF
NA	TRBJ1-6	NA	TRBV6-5	TGTGCCAGCACGGCGTGGGGTGGGGCGAATTCACCCCTCCACTTT	CASTAWGGANSPLHF
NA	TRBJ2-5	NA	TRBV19	TGTGCCAGTAGTGATAGTCAGGCCTTTCTTAATGTGGCCCAGTACTTC	CASSDSQAFLNVAQYF
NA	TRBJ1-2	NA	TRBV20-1	TGCAGTGCTATGGACGGACCGGGGGGCACCTTC	CSAMDGPGGTF
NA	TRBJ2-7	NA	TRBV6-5	TGTGCCAGCAGTTTCGGACAGGGACTAAGCGAGCAGTACTTC	CASSFGQGLSEQYF
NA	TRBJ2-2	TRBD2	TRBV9	TGTGCCAGCAGCGACCGGCGGGAGGTCTACGGGGAGCTGTTTTTT	CASSDRREVYGELFF
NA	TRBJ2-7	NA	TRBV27	TGTGCCAGCAGTTTATATGAGCGAGCCGAGCAGTACTTC	CASSLYERAEQYF
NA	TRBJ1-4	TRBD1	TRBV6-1	TGTGCCAGCAGTTCCAGAGGCGACAGGGCTGAAAAACTGTTTTTT	CASSSRGDRAEKLFF
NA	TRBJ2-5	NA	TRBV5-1	TGCGCCAGCAGCTGGGGGCAAGAGACCCAGTACTTC	CASSWGQETQYF
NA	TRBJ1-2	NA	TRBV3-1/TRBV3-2	TGTGCCAGCAGCTTACTATCCATGACCAAAGGGGATGGCTACACCTTC	CASSLLSMTKGDGYTF
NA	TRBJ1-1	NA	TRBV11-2	TGTGCCAGCAGCTTAGATCGGAACAGACGGAACTCTGAAGCTTTCTTT	CASSLDRNRRNSEAFF
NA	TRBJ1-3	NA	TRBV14	TGTGCCAGCAGCCAAGATGTAGTAAGAGATGGAAACACCATATATTTT	CASSQDVVRDGNTIYF
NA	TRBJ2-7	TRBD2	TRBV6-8	TGTGCCAGCAGTTATTGCCCGCCCGCCTTGTGCGGGGGCGAGCAGTACTTC	CASSYCPPALCGGEQYF
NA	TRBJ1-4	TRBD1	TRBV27	TGTGCCAGCAGTTTATCGACGGGACAGCCAGAAAAACTGTTTTTT	CASSLSTGQPEKLFF
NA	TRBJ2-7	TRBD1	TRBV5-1	TGCGCCAGCAGAGGGACAGTGGGCTCCTACGAGCAGTACTTC	CASRGTVGSYEQYF
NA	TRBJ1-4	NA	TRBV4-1	TGCGCCAGCAGCCAAGCCCCCCCCGGGTTGGAAAAACTGTTTTTT	CASSQAPPGLEKLFF
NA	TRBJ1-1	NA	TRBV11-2	TGTGCCAGCGGCTCGGGGGCCGGAGGAGCTTTCTTT	CASGSGAGGAFF
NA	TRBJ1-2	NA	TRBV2	TGTGCCAGCAGTGATGATCCAGGGAACTATGGCTACACCTTC	CASSDDPGNYGYTF
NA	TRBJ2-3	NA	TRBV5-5	TGTGCCAGCAGGGTAGCGGAAGGCACAGATACGCAGTATTTT	CASRVAEGTDTQYF
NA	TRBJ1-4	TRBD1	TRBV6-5	TGTGCCAGCAGTTACACAGGGGGCGCAACTAATGAAAAACTGTTTTTT	CASSYTGGATNEKLFF
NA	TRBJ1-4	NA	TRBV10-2	TGCGCCAGCAGTGAGGTGGGATACAATGAAAAACTGTTTTTT	CASSEVGYNEKLFF
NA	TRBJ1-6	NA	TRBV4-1	TGCGCCAGCAGCCAAGTCTCGGGGTCGAGGGAGCTCGGATCACCCCTCCACTTT	CASSQVSGSRELGSPLHF
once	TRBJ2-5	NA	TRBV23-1	TGCGCCAGCAGTCTGATAGAGACCCAGTACTTC	CASSLIETQYF
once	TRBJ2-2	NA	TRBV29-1	TGCAGCGTTGCTAGGGTATCGAACACCGGGGAGCTGTTTTTT	CSVARVSNTGELFF
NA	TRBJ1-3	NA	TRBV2	TGTGCCTGCAACCAGGACTCTGGAAACACCATATATTTT	CACNQDSGNTIYF
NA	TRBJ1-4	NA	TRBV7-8	TGTGCCAGCAGCTTATCCCTTTCGTTGGGGCGATTTAGCGCTGAAAAACTGTTTTTT	CASSLSLSLGRFSAEKLFF
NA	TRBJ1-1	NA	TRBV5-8	TGTGCCAGCAGTACCGGGCACTTAAACACTGAAGCTTTCTTT	CASSTGHLNTEAFF
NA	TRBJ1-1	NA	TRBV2	TGTGCCAGCAGTGAGGTGCCGTTGAACACTGAAGCTTTCTTT	CASSEVPLNTEAFF
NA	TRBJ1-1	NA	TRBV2	TGTGCCAGCAGAGAAGCATTGACAGGGAACACTGAAGCTTTCTTT	CASREALTGNTEAFF
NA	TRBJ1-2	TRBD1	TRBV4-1	TGCGCCAGCAGCCAAGAAGTTGACAGGGCTAACTATGGCTACACCTTC	CASSQEVDRANYGYTF
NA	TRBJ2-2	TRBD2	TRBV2	TGTGCCAGCAGGCGACTAGCGGGGGACAACACCGGGGAGCTGTTTTTT	CASRRLAGDNTGELFF
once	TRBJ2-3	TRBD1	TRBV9	TGTGCCAGCAGCGCTCGGGACAGGGCCTCAGATACGCAGTATTTT	CASSARDRASDTQYF
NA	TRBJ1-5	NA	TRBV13	TGTGCCAGCAGCTTATCGGGGACATTTGAGGGGCCCCAGCATTTT	CASSLSGTFEGPQHF
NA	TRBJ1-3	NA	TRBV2	TGTGCCACCGTCGCGGACTTCGCTGGAAACACCATATATTTT	CATVADFAGNTIYF
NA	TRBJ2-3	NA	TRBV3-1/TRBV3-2	TGTGCCAGCAGCCCGACTAGAGCTAGCACAGATACGCAGTATTTT	CASSPTRASTDTQYF
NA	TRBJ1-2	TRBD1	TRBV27	TGTGCCAGCAGTTCGACAGGGTCGTATGGCTACACCTTC	CASSSTGSYGYTF
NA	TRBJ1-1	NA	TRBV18	TGTGCCAGCTCACCAGATATAGGACCAAACACTGAAGCTTTCTTT	CASSPDIGPNTEAFF
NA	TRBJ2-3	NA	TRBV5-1	TGCGCCAGCAGCTTGGGGCGAGGACCTAGCACAGATACGCAGTATTTT	CASSLGRGPSTDTQYF
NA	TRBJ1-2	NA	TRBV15	TGTGCCACCAGCAGAGGCAGGGAAGGCATCGGCTACACCTTC	CATSRGREGIGYTF
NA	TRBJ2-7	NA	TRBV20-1	TGCAGTGCTGCAGGGAACGAGCAGTACTTC	CSAAGNEQYF
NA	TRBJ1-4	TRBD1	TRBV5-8	TGTGCCAGCAGCTTGAGGGCAGGGGGTGAAAAACTGTTTTTT	CASSLRAGGEKLFF
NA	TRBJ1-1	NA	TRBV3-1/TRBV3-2	TGTGCCAGCAGCCAAGGGGCACAGGGAGGGACTGAAGCTTTCTTT	CASSQGAQGGTEAFF
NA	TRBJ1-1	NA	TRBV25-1	TGTGCCAGCAGTGAATATCGAGGGAACACTGAAGCTTTCTTT	CASSEYRGNTEAFF
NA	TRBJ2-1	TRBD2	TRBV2	TGTGCCAGCAGTTCGACTAGCGGGGGGGCTATGGATTACAATGAGCAGTTCTTC	CASSSTSGGAMDYNEQFF
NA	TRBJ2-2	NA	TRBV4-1	TGCGCCAGCAGCCAAGATAAGGGGTGGGCCGGGGAGCTGTTTTTT	CASSQDKGWAGELFF
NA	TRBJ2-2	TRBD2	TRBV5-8	TGTGCCAGCAGCTTGTTGCGGCTAGCGGTGAACACCGGGGAGCTGTTTTTT	CASSLLRLAVNTGELFF
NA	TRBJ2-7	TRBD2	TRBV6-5	TGTGCCAGCAGATCACGCGGGAGAAAGTCCTACGAGCAGTACTTC	CASRSRGRKSYEQYF
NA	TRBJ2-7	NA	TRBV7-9	TGTGCCAGCAGCTTAGTTGGGACCCCCTACGAGCAGTACTTC	CASSLVGTPYEQYF
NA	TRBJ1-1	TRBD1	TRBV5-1	TGCGCCAGCAGACCTCTTTCAGGGGGGGAAAGTGAAGCTTTCTTT	CASRPLSGGESEAFF
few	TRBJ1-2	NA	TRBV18	TGTGCCAGCTCACCAGACGGAGGCTATGGCTACACCTTC	CASSPDGGYGYTF
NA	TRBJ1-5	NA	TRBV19	TGTGCCAGTAAGAATAAGGGGAAGGGGCGCAATCAGCCCCAGCATTTT	CASKNKGKGRNQPQHF
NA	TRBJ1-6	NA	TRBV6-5	TGTGCCAGCAGTTACTTCGAGCATAATTCACCCCTCCACTTT	CASSYFEHNSPLHF